Below, 20 T cell receptor beta chains from the same sample are listed, as sequenced in a study of vaccination effects on CD4 cells after COVID-19. The data were produced by immunoSEQ multiplex PCR, yet TCRdb's version contains in-frame clones alone and is incomplete. This table has tens of thousands of clones, approximately 71% appearing once. The antigens these receptors bind are not known. Ahead of sequencing, the ViraFEST assay grew antigen-specific CD4+ T cells using viral peptide pools. When around nine days of culture had elapsed, CD4+ T cells were isolated. It was two doses of either the BNT162b2 or mRNA-1273 vaccine that participants received. The source material was CD4+ T cells from PBMCs cultured with HCoV-NL63 spike peptides, sampled after COVID-19 vaccination. These receptors were obtained from a human donor who received a COVID-19 vaccine.

The genes are TRBV6-2 or TRBV6-3 and TRBJ2-2; 7 bases match TRBD1. Germline CDR1 MNHEY, CDR2 SVGEGT. The V and J ends lost 5 bases and 1 base, in that order; junction bases with no gene match: 4. The CDR3 is made up of 15 amino acids. CDR3 coding DNA: TGTGCCAGCAGTCAGGACAGGAGGAACACCGGGGAGCTGTTTTTT. Protein product: CASSQDRRNTGELFF.

The chain couples TRBV11-2 to TRBJ2-7; 9 nucleotides agree with TRBD2. Trimming took 6 bases from V and 2 from J; bases not matched to a gene: 11. The CDR3 runs 16 residues. Germline CDR1 reads SGHAT; CDR2 reads FQNNGV. Here the CDR3 reads CASRKPGTSRTYEQYF. The CDR3, as DNA: TGTGCCAGCAGAAAACCCGGGACTAGCCGAACCTACGAGCAGTACTTC.

The gene calls are TRBV5-1 and TRBJ1-3; D may be TRBD1 (5 bases). The CDR3 consists of 16 residues. The V end lost 4 bases, the J end lost 0 bases, and 14 bases lay between the germline ends. CDR1 SGHRS and CDR2 YFSETQ come from the germline V gene. The CDR3 here is CASSLGGGISGNTIYF. CDR3 DNA: TGCGCCAGCAGCCTTGGCGGGGGTATCTCTGGAAACACCATATATTTT.

For the CDR3, the DNA is TGTGCCAGCAGTGAAGCTAACGGGTGGTCTAATGAAAAACTGTTTTTT. This codes for CASSEANGWSNEKLFF. The chain recombines TRBV6-1 with TRBJ1-4; no clear D. V dropped 0 bases and J dropped 3 bases, with 11 bases sitting between them. The CDR3 has 16 amino acids. Looked up from germline, CDR1 is MNHNS and CDR2 is SASEGT.

The chain joins TRBV5-4 to TRBJ2-5; the match to TRBD1 covers 8 bases. V shed 4 bases, J shed 5 bases, and the junction held 7 bases outside the gene matches. The CDR3 consists of 14 residues. Germline CDR1 reads SGHNT; CDR2 reads YYREEE (reference sequence). The CDR3 reads CASSDGQGGETQYF. CDR3 in DNA: TGTGCCAGCAGCGACGGACAGGGCGGGGAGACCCAGTACTTC.

V and J are TRBV5-1 and TRBJ2-2, with unresolved D. The CDR3 is 15 residues long. Trimming stripped 2 bases from V and 5 bases from J, with 13 bases between. The germline gives CDR1 SGHRS, CDR2 YFSETQ. CDR3 coding DNA: TGCGCCAGCAGCTTCTTCGGCTCCGGGACCGGGGAGCTGTTTTTT. This sequence encodes CASSFFGSGTGELFF.

The rearrangement uses TRBV5-1 and TRBJ2-2, with 8 bases matching TRBD1. The J segment lost 6 bases and the V segment lost 1 base, leaving 5 bases of the junction unmatched. The CDR3 loop spans 15 amino acids. CDR1 and CDR2 from the germline V gene are SGHRS and YFSETQ. CDR3: CASSLWTGLPGELFF. The DNA of the CDR3 is TGCGCCAGCAGCTTGTGGACAGGGCTACCCGGGGAGCTGTTTTTT.

The V call is TRBV27, the J call TRBJ2-2; D remains ambiguous. CDR3 length equals 12 residues. V was cut by 3 bases and J by 6 bases, with 5 bases left in between. Germline CDR1 reads MNHEY; CDR2 reads SMNVEV (reference sequence). CDR3 region: CASSFPPGELFF. The CDR3 region has the DNA TGTGCCAGCAGTTTCCCCCCCGGGGAGCTGTTTTTT.

The chain couples TRBV15 to TRBJ1-2; D possibly corresponds to TRBD1 (6 bases). Looked up from germline, CDR1 is LNHNV and CDR2 is YYDKDF (reference sequence). The CDR3 is made up of 15 amino acids. Between the trimmed V and J ends, which lost 7 bases and 13 bases, there was a span of 28 bases. CDR3 sequence reads: CATNPDQSGVLRLTF. The CDR3 nucleotides read TGTGCCACCAACCCTGACCAGTCAGGGGTTCTACGTCTCACCTTC.

This clone was found a few times. The genes are TRBV7-9 and TRBJ2-7; D is uncertain. The germline gives CDR1 SEHNR, CDR2 FQNEAQ (reference sequence). There are 16 residues in the CDR3. Trimming took off 0 bases at V and 6 bases at J, with 18 bases between the two ends. The CDR3 spells CASSLASSEPWGEQYF. Here the CDR3 DNA reads TGTGCCAGCAGCTTAGCGTCGTCGGAACCTTGGGGCGAGCAGTACTTC.

This clone is a singleton in its sample. V usage is TRBV6-5 and J usage is TRBJ2-1, with 11 bases fitting TRBD2. The CDR3 totals 15 residues. V dropped 5 bases and J dropped 6; count of bases not matched to a gene: 6. Germline values: CDR1 MNHEY, CDR2 SVGAGI. The DNA for the CDR3 is TGTGCCAGCAGTCCTACTAGCGGGGGATTCAATGAGCAGTTCTTC. Its translation: CASSPTSGGFNEQFF.

The rearrangement uses TRBV5-4 and TRBJ2-1; 7 bases are a match to TRBD1. Germline V gene lookup returns CDR1 SGHNT and CDR2 YYREEE (reference sequence). CDR3 length: 14 residues. Unmatched junction bases numbered 2, after V lost 0 bases and J lost 5 bases. The CDR3 DNA reads TGTGCCAGCAGCTTGGGTGACAGGGACAATGAGCAGTTCTTC. This codes for CASSLGDRDNEQFF.

The gene calls are TRBV6-5 and TRBJ2-3; 11 bases fit TRBD2. The CDR3 runs to 15 residues. CDR1 and CDR2 from the germline V gene are MNHEY and SVGAGI. The V and J ends lost 6 bases and 1 base, in that order; junction bases with no gene match: 3. CDR3 in DNA: TGTGCCAGCAGCGATAGCGGGAGGGGCACAGATACGCAGTATTTT. It codes for CASSDSGRGTDTQYF.

The chain employs TRBV28 and TRBJ1-2, with 8 bases that match TRBD1. This CDR3 comprises 14 residues. V trimming: 8 bases; J trimming: 4 bases; junction bases outside the gene matches: 9. Germline CDR1 MDHEN, CDR2 SYDVKM. The chain's CDR3 is CASASTGATYGYTF. The DNA for the CDR3 is TGTGCCAGCGCCTCGACAGGGGCGACCTATGGCTACACCTTC.

This clone has only a few counts. The V call is TRBV25-1, the J call TRBJ1-4; 8 bases map to TRBD1. V was clipped by 4 bases and J by 7 bases; unmatched bases: 11. The CDR3 sequence is 16 residues long. Looked up from germline, CDR1 is MGHDK and CDR2 is SYGVNS. CDR3 in DNA: TGTGCCAGCAGTGTCCCCCGACAGGGGAGCAGTGAAAAACTGTTTTTT. It specifies CASSVPRQGSSEKLFF.

This clone has just a few counts. V is TRBV3-1 (or the pseudogene TRBV3-2) and J is TRBJ1-1; D not certain. This CDR3 contains 11 residues. V dropped 1 base and J dropped 11 bases, with 8 bases sitting between them. Germline assignment: CDR1 LGHDT and CDR2 YNNKEL (reference sequence). The CDR3 DNA sequence: TGTGCCAGCAGCCAAGCGGGCCCTGCTTTCTTT. Its protein is CASSQAGPAFF.

The CDR3 bases are TGTGCCAGCAGGGAGCGGGGGGGAATCAATGAGCAGTTCTTC. This encodes CASRERGGINEQFF. The chain carries TRBV2 and TRBJ2-1; 10 positions match TRBD2. The CDR3 spans 14 residues. Germline V gives CDR1 SNHLY, CDR2 FYNNEI. After removal of 6 bases from V and 6 bases from J, the junction contained 5 bases not matched to a gene.

The J gene is TRBJ2-7, the V gene TRBV29-1, with TRBD1 as a possible D gene (5 bases). The CDR3 is made up of 15 amino acids. Per germline, CDR1 SQVTM and CDR2 ANQGSEA. V was trimmed by 3 bases and J by 0 bases, leaving 15 bases between them. CDR3 sequence reads: CSVEVPGRSSYEQYF. Here the CDR3 DNA reads TGCAGCGTTGAGGTCCCAGGGCGATCCTCCTACGAGCAGTACTTC.

This chain links TRBV5-1 with TRBJ2-1; TRBD2 aligns across 11 bases. CDR1 is SGHRS and CDR2 is YFSETQ in the germline V gene. V gave up 2 bases and J gave up 4 bases; unmatched junction bases: 5. The CDR3 totals 16 residues. The CDR3 nucleotides read TGCGCCAGCAGCTTCCAGGCTAGCGGGGGGTACAATGAGCAGTTCTTC. This translates into CASSFQASGGYNEQFF. Combining the CDR3 with reference TRBV5-1 and TRBJ2-1 gives the whole variable domain KAGVTQTPRYLIKTRGQQVTLSCSPISGHRSVSWYQQTPGQGLQFLFEYFSETQRNKGNFPGRFSGRQFSNSRSEMNVSTLELGDSALYLCASSFQASGGYNEQFFGPGTRLTVL.

V usage is TRBV7-9 and J usage is TRBJ2-7; 8 bases are a match to TRBD1. The trim removed 3 bases at V and 0 bases at J, leaving 4 bases unmatched. The CDR3 length is 15 residues. The germline gives CDR1 SEHNR, CDR2 FQNEAQ (reference sequence). The CDR3 reads CASSFGQGSSYEQYF. The CDR3 DNA follows: TGTGCCAGCAGCTTCGGACAGGGTAGCTCCTACGAGCAGTACTTC.